This T cell receptor beta chain was retrieved from a study of beta chain features in type 1 diabetes. Expressed TCRB transcripts were sequenced after all isolated RNA was converted to cDNA. The data were produced by immunoSEQ multiplex PCR, yet TCRdb's version contains in-frame clones alone and is incomplete. Found here are about 930,000 clones, 17% of them singletons; the top ten hold about 0.02%. CDR3 length: 16 residues. Germline V gene lookup returns CDR1 SNHLY and CDR2 FYNNEI. The V segment lost 6 bases and the J segment 6 bases; nucleotides outside the gene matches: 9. A few counts support this clone.

The chain uses TRBV2 and TRBJ2-1, with 12 bases matching TRBD2. The clonotype originates from a woman younger than 30 in good health. Sequencing input: naive CD4+ T cells from blood. The chain's CDR3 is CASRYRLAGAFNEQFF. CDR3 DNA sequence: TGTGCCAGCAGATACAGACTAGCGGGAGCTTTCAATGAGCAGTTCTTC.